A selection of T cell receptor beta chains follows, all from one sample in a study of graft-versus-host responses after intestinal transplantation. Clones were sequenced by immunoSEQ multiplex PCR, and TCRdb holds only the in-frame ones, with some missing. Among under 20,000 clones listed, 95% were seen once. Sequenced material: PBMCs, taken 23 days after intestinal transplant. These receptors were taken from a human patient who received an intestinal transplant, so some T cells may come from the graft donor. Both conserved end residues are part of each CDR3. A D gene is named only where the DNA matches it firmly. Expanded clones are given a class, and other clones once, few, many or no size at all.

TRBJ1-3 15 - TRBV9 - CASSPGGGAGNTIYF TGTGCCAGCAGCCCTGGTGGGGGCGCGGGAAACACCATATATTTT
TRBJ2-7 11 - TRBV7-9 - CASSTSTQQYF TGTGCCAGCAGTACAAGTACGCAGCAGTACTTC
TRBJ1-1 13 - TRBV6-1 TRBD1 CASRDRLNTEAFF TGTGCCAGCAGGGACAGGTTGAACACTGAAGCTTTCTTT
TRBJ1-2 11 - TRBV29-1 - CSVDIIYGYTF TGCAGCGTTGATATCATCTATGGCTACACCTTC
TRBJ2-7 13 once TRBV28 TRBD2 CASTFPGGPEQYF TGTGCCAGCACGTTCCCGGGGGGTCCGGAGCAGTACTTC
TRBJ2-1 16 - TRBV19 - CASSPRGGTIYNEQFF TGTGCCAGTAGTCCGCGTGGCGGGACAATCTACAATGAGCAGTTCTTC
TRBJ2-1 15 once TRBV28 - CASSRRGGLDNEQFF TGTGCCAGCAGCCGCCGGGGCGGGCTAGACAATGAGCAGTTCTTC
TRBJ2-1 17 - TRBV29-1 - CSVEEERGPNSYNEQFF TGCAGCGTTGAAGAGGAAAGGGGCCCAAATTCCTACAATGAGCAGTTCTTC
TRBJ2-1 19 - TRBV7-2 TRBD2 CASSLATSGTPSSYNEQFF TGTGCCAGCAGCTTAGCGACTAGCGGGACCCCTAGCTCCTACAATGAGCAGTTCTTC
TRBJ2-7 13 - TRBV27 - CASRAAWSYEQYF TGTGCCAGCAGAGCCGCATGGTCCTACGAGCAGTACTTC
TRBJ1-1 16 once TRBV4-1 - CASSQEQQRGNTEAFF TGCGCCAGCAGCCAAGAACAACAGAGGGGGAACACTGAAGCTTTCTTT
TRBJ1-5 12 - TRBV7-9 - CASSLGDQPQHF TGTGCCAGCAGCTTAGGGGATCAGCCCCAGCATTTT